The entry below gives a single T cell receptor (beta chain) sequence along with its context. The CDR3 is 15 amino acids. Germline assignment: CDR1 WSHSY and CDR2 SAAADI. V trimming: 9 bases; J trimming: 10 bases; junction bases outside the gene matches: 11. This specimen belongs to a study of T cell clones after liver transplantation. Assay: immunoSEQ multiplex PCR; the TCRdb copy retains only in-frame clones and omits some. This sample has tens of thousands of clones, with over 70% found just once. The sequences come from CD4+ T cells from blood, collected 12 months after liver transplant. This TCR was sampled from a human patient who received a liver transplant. The T cells may come from the graft donor. The chain combines TRBV10-2 with TRBJ2-1, with 14 bases that match TRBD2. This CDR3 is CASSSGTSGRDEQFF. In DNA, the CDR3 is TGCGCCAGTTCTTCCGGGACTAGCGGGAGAGACGAGCAGTTCTTC.